This TCR beta chain was sequenced in a study of siplizumab effects on memory and regulatory T cells. Sequenced by immunoSEQ multiplex PCR; TCRdb stores in-frame clones only, minus some. The sample yields more than 95,000 clones, about 93% seen once. The CDR3 loop spans 14 amino acids. Trimming cost V 6 bases and J 1 base; bases outside gene matches: 3. Germline V CDR1 and CDR2: LGHNT, FRNRAP. Only a few counts were recorded for this clone. The chain employs TRBV12-5 and TRBJ1-1; 9 bases map to TRBD1. Sequencing input: Tregs sorted from blood. This clonotype was obtained from a human donor in good health. CDR3 bases: TGTGCTAGTGGACCGGACAGGGGGAACACTGAAGCTTTCTTT. It codes for CASGPDRGNTEAFF.